The rows below give T cell receptor beta chains drawn from one sample of a study of OX40 agonist ivuxolimab in advanced cancers. Produced via immunoSEQ multiplex PCR; TCRdb's table is partial and in-frame only. The sample includes about 52,000 clones, roughly 93% of them seen just once. This specimen consisted of CD4+ or CD8+ T cells sorted from blood, obtained in a trial of the OX40 agonist ivuxolimab. Receptors originate from an adult with an advanced solid tumor such as melanoma, head and neck, liver or kidney cancer. Each CDR3 is given without its conserved first and last residue. Clone size, where shown, is once, few, many, or a class for clones that have expanded.

abundance: NA
v_gene: TRBV4-1
CDR3aa: ASSPQGAGSYEQY

abundance: NA
v_gene: TRBV5-6
CDR3aa: ASSAVRDRGPTDTQY

abundance: once
v_gene: TRBV6-6
CDR3aa: ASRRENEQF

abundance: NA
v_gene: TRBV7-8
CDR3aa: ASSLEWEPQH

abundance: NA
v_gene: TRBV4-1
CDR3aa: ASSLGDRTNQPQH

abundance: once
v_gene: TRBV7-2
CDR3aa: ASSEQGAPYEQY

abundance: NA
v_gene: TRBV5-4
CDR3aa: ASSRDRGYEQY

abundance: NA
v_gene: TRBV7-9
CDR3aa: ASSLGRNTEAF

abundance: NA
v_gene: TRBV7-9
CDR3aa: ASSPGTDPSNYGYT

abundance: once
v_gene: TRBV2
CDR3aa: ASSELKVLNQPQH

abundance: NA
v_gene: TRBV6-6
CDR3aa: ASSYYPLNQPQH

abundance: NA
v_gene: TRBV13
CDR3aa: ASGVGGPWSNEQY

abundance: NA
v_gene: TRBV11-2
CDR3aa: ASSLEGSEGYT

abundance: NA
v_gene: TRBV28
CDR3aa: ASSWQGISQPQH

abundance: once
v_gene: TRBV1
CDR3aa: TSSRDSLAKNIQY

abundance: NA
v_gene: TRBV7-6
CDR3aa: ASSLLVLGTDTQY

abundance: NA
v_gene: TRBV19
CDR3aa: ASSISLAEMYEQY

abundance: NA
v_gene: TRBV6-5
CDR3aa: ASSYSAALSYEQY

abundance: once
v_gene: TRBV27
CDR3aa: ASSYRSTRSYEQY

abundance: once
v_gene: TRBV19
CDR3aa: ASRRSGGTGQPQH

abundance: NA
v_gene: TRBV14
CDR3aa: ASSLVGPYEQY

abundance: once
v_gene: TRBV7-9
CDR3aa: ASSSTGDGDTQY

abundance: NA
v_gene: TRBV4-1
CDR3aa: ASSLGTGPYEQY

abundance: NA
v_gene: TRBV28
CDR3aa: ATRIDGIYEQY

abundance: NA
v_gene: TRBV14
CDR3aa: ASSQEGAGTPYEQY

abundance: NA
v_gene: TRBV4-3
CDR3aa: ASSQAAGRVVYEQY